What follows describes a single T cell receptor beta chain. These data belong to a study of cytomegalovirus exposure and HLA in healthy donors. PCR employed 60 Vbeta and 13 Jbeta primers. Some clones are missing from TCRdb's copy, which holds only in-frame ones; the method was immunoSEQ multiplex PCR. The sample has 100,000 or so clones; around 84% are singletons. The clonotype comes from a woman aged 40-49 years in good health and CMV-seropositive. Material: PBMCs.

CDR3 DNA sequence: TGTGCCAGCTACCCTAGCGGACTTAAGAATGAGCAGTTCTTC. Translation: CASYPSGLKNEQFF. This sequence joins TRBV6-5 and TRBJ2-1, with 7 bases matching TRBD2. This CDR3 comprises 14 residues. Germline assignment: CDR1 MNHEY and CDR2 SVGAGI. The J segment lost 7 bases and the V segment lost 8 bases, leaving 11 bases of the junction unmatched.